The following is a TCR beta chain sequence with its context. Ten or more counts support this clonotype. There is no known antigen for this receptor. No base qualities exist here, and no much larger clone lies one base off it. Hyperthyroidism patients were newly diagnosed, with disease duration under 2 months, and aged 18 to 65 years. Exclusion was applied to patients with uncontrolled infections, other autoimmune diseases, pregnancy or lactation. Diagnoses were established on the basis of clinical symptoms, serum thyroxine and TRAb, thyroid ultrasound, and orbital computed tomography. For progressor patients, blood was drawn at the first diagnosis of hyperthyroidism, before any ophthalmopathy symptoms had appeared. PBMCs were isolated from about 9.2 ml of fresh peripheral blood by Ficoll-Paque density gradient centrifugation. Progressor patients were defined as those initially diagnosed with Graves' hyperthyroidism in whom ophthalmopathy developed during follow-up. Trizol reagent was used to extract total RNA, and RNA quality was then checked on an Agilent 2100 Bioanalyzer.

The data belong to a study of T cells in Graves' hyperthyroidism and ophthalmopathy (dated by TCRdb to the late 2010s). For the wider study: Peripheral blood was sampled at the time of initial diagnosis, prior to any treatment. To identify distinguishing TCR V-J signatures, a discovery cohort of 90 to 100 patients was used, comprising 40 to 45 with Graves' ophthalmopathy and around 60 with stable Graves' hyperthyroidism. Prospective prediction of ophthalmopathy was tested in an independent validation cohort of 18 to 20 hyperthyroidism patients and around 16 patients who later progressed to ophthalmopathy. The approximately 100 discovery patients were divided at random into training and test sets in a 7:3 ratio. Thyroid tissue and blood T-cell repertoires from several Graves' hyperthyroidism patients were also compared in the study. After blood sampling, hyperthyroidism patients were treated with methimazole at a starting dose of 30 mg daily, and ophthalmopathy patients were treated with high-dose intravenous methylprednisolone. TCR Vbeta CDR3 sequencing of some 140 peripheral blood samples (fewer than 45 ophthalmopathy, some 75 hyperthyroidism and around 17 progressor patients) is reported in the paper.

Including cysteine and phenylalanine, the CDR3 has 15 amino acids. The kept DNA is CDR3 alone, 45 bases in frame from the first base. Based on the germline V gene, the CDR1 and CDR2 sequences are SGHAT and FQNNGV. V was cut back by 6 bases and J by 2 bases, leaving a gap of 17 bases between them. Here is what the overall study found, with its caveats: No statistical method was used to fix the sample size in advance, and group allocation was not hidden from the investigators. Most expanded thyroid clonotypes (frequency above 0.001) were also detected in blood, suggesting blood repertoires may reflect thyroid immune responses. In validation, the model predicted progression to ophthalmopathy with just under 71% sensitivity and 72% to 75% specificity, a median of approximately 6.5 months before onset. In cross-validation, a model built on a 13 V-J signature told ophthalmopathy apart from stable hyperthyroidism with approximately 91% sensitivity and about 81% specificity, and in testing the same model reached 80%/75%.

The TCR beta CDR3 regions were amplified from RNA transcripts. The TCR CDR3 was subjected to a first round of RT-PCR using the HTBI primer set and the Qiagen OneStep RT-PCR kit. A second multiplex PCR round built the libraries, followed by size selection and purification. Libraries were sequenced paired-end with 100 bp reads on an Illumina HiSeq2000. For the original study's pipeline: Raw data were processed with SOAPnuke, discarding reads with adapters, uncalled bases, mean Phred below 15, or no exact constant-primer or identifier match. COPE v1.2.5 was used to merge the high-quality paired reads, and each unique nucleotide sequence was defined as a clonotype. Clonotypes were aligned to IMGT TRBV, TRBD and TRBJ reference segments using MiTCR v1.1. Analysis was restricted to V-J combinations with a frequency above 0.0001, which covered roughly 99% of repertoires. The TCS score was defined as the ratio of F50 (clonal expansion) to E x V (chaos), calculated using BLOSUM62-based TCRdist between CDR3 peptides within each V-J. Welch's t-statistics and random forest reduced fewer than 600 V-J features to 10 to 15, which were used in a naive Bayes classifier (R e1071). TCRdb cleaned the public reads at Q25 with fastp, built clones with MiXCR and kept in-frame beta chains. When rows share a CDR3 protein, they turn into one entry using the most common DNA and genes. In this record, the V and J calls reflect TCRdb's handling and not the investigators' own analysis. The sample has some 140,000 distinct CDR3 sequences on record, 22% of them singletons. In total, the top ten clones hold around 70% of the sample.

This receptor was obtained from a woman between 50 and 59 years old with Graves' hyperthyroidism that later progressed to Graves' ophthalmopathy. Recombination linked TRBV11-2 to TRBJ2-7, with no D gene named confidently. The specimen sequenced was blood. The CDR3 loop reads CASSQTLSGAYEQYF. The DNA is TGTGCCAGCAGTCAGACCCTATCTGGAGCCTACGAGCAGTACTTC.